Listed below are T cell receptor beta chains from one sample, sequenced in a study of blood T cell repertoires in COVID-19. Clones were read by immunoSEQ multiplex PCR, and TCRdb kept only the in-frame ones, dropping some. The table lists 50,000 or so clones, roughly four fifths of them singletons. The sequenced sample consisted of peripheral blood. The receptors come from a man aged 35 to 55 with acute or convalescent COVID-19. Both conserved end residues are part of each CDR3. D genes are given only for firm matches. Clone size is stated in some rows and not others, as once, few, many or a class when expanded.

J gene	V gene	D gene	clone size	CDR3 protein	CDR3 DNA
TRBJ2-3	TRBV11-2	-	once	CASSLDQTDWGYF	TGTGCCAGCAGCTTAGATCAAACGGACTGGGGGTATTTT
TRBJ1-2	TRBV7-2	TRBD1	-	CASSPGQGRYGYTF	TGTGCCAGCAGCCCGGGACAGGGGCGGTATGGCTACACCTTC
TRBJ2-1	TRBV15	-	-	CATSIGTPGLFF	TGTGCCACCAGCATTGGGACACCCGGACTGTTCTTC
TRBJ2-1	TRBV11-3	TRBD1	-	CASSSQGASYNEQFF	TGTGCCAGCAGCTCACAGGGGGCCTCCTACAATGAGCAGTTCTTC
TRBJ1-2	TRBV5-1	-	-	CASSLQESYGYTF	TGCGCCAGCAGCTTACAGGAAAGCTATGGCTACACCTTC
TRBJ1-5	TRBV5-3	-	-	CARSLYDSPRQPQHF	TGTGCCAGAAGCTTGTACGACAGCCCACGGCAGCCCCAGCATTTT
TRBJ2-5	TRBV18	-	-	CASSPGLPDKETQYF	TGTGCCAGCTCACCTGGACTCCCGGATAAAGAGACCCAGTACTTC
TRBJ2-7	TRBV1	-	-	CTSSPPSVEQYF	TGCACCAGCAGCCCCCCCTCCGTCGAGCAGTACTTC
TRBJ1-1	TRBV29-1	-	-	CSVGRGGRNTEAFF	TGCAGCGTTGGAAGGGGCGGCAGGAACACTGAAGCTTTCTTT
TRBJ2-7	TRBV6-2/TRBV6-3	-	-	CASSPPTDIPTLPGHEQYF	TGTGCCAGCAGCCCCCCGACGGACATCCCAACTCTTCCTGGCCACGAGCAGTACTTC
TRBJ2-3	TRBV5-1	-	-	CASSEAGTGDTQYF	TGCGCCAGCTCGGAGGCGGGGACCGGAGATACGCAGTATTTT
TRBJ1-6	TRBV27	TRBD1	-	CASSPAGWDSYNSPLHF	TGTGCCAGCAGCCCCGCGGGGTGGGACAGCTATAATTCACCCCTCCACTTT